The next 4 T cell receptor beta chains were all read from a single sample in a study of a mutant IDH1 vaccine in newly diagnosed glioma. Time point given: week 23, last vaccination. In the vaccine, a single dose held 300 ug of the mutant IDH1 20-mer peptide, along with topical imiquimod. Their target antigens are unknown. Clones were read by immunoSEQ multiplex PCR, and TCRdb kept only the in-frame ones, dropping some. The sample has approximately 70,000 clones, about 80% seen once. Sequencing used PBMCs, obtained from a glioma patient whose treatment included an IDH1 peptide vaccine. Receptors originate from a man aged 18-30 years with glioma.

The chain uses TRBV30 and TRBJ2-7, with D perhaps TRBD2 (6 bases). The CDR3 runs 15 residues. Germline V gene sequence: CDR1 GTSNPN, CDR2 SVGIG (reference sequence). V lost 6 bases and J 1 base, leaving 19 bases between the germline ends. The CDR3 sequence is CACWDSGTVSYEQYF. The CDR3 DNA reads TGTGCCTGTTGGGACTCCGGGACGGTGTCCTACGAGCAGTACTTC. Drawing the rest from reference TRBV30 and TRBJ2-7, the complete variable domain is SQTIHQWPATLVQPVGSPLSLECTVEGTSNPNLYWYRQAAGRGLQLLFYSVGIGQISSEVPQNLSASRPQDRQFILSSKKLLLSDSGFYLCACWDSGTVSYEQYFGPGTRLTVT.

The genes are TRBV7-9 and TRBJ2-3, with 7 nucleotides matching TRBD2. The CDR3 covers 16 residues. The germline gives CDR1 SEHNR, CDR2 FQNEAQ (reference sequence). The V gene end was trimmed by 4 bases and the J gene end by 2 bases; junction bases not matched to a gene: 9. CDR3 sequence: CASSYMVAGPTDTQYF. CDR3 coding DNA: TGTGCCAGCAGCTACATGGTAGCGGGCCCCACAGATACGCAGTATTTT.

This chain connects TRBV28 to TRBJ1-2; 7 nucleotides line up with TRBD1. The CDR3 is made up of 14 amino acids. Germline loops: CDR1 MDHEN, CDR2 SYDVKM. Trimming cost V 3 bases and J 8 bases; bases outside gene matches: 9. CDR3 residues: CASSFFEGAVGYTF. The CDR3, as DNA: TGTGCCAGCAGTTTTTTCGAGGGGGCGGTAGGCTACACCTTC.

Here the CDR3 DNA reads TGTGCCAGCAGTAGGCCGTATGATTCACCCCTCCACTTT. Encoded protein: CASSRPYDSPLHF. This chain links TRBV27 with TRBJ1-6; unclear D gene. Germline CDR1 is MNHEY and CDR2 is SMNVEV (reference sequence). V lost 5 bases to trimming and J lost 8 bases, with 10 bases between them. CDR3 length equals 13 residues.